This paragraph reports one TCR beta chain. At one boundary the junction diverges from the germline segment, which might be a read error. From germline, CDR1 is PRHDT and CDR2 FYEKMQ (reference sequence). The CDR3 consists of 14 residues. The data stem from a study of blood T cell repertoires in COVID-19. About the study: The United States, Italy and Spain supplied acute and convalescent COVID-19 samples. T cells, B-cell-depleted T cells, or PBMCs supplied cDNA or gDNA.

Produced via immunoSEQ multiplex PCR; TCRdb's table is partial and in-frame only. The sample shows about 310,000 clones, around 90% of them seen only once. Patients at the Seattle site were enrolled during active infection and followed longitudinally. The chain has TRBV13 and TRBJ1-1, with D maybe TRBD1 (5 bases). Sequencing was performed on peripheral blood. The TCR comes from a middle-aged woman with COVID-19, enrolled during active disease. CDR3 sequence reads: CASSPSTVNPEAFF. The CDR3 bases are TGTGCCAGCTCCCCCTCGACAGTGAACCCTGAAGCTTTCTTT.